This T cell receptor (beta chain) was sequenced for a study of shared clonotypes between healthy human individuals (dated by TCRdb to 2019 to 2021). Regarding the study in general: The cohort comprised a couple of women and a few men aged 18 to 49 years. Per donor, three plates each were used for CD4 naive and CD4 memory, two for CD8 naive, and one for CD8 memory. Blood TCR repertoires of a handful of healthy adults were deeply sequenced to estimate repertoire size and the extent of clonotype sharing between individuals. Different laboratories and diverse techniques were used to prepare libraries and sequence TCR repertoires, to increase sequencing depth and limit assay-specific biases. Per donor, leukapheresis produced somewhere between about 0.94 and 9.5 billion PBMCs. Overall study results and their limits: Around 5.4% of naive CD4, around 3.6% of naive CD8, about 2.1% of memory CD4, and more than 0.35% of memory CD8 clonotypes were shared across a few donors. Only blood was sampled, and tissue TCR repertoires likely differ from those in blood. Compared with non-shared clonotypes, the clonotypes found in all four sorted-subset donors had higher generation probabilities. The small number of donors limited the genetic and exposure-history diversity represented. Even with the large sequencing depth, rarefaction of the sorted-subset datasets indicated that sequencing was incomplete. Estimated clonotype richness was generally larger for naive than for memory subsets. Based on pairwise subsampling, the degree of clonotype sharing among donors was expected to be affected by sequencing depth.

Per the germline V gene, SNHLY is the CDR1 and FYNNEI is the CDR2. At the junction V is shortened by 7 bases and J by 0 bases, with 12 bases in between. The CDR3 spans 14 residues, from the cysteine through the phenylalanine. Only CDR3 DNA remains: 42 bases, in frame from the first base. Using the deep immunoSEQ assay, TCR CDR3 regions were amplified from genomic DNA by multiplex PCR. Genomic DNA extracted from each cell subset was distributed evenly over all wells of several immunoSEQ 96-well plates, and each plate served as one replicate. For sorted subsets, each replicate PCR was loaded with roughly 0.2 ug genomic DNA, equivalent to 30,000 or so T cell genomes. Purified libraries were quantified with a Qubit 3.0 fluorometer, sized on a Bioanalyzer 2100, and re-quantified with the KAPA Library Quantification kit. A separate single-read 150-cycle Illumina NextSeq 550 flow cell was used to sequence each immunoSEQ 96-well plate. The original pipeline was this. Because the immunoSEQ output included only junctional sequences and no quality scores, the filtering could not be the same as the filtering used for full-length reads. To assign V/J genes and CDR3, sequences were annotated using PyIR, a Python wrapper for IgBLAST v1.9, with IMGT germline references. Reads were filtered out if the reads had weak V/J assignments (E-value above 1e-6), no CDR3, stop codons, out-of-frame junctions, or ambiguous translated residues. V3J clonotypes were defined by identical inferred V gene, J gene, and CDR3 amino acid sequence. Percentage overlap between repertoires was calculated by dividing the number of shared unique clonotypes by the size of the smaller repertoire. Three approaches were used to assess repertoire richness: RTK rarefaction, the Chao1 estimator, and Recon v2.1 estimates of unobserved clonotypes. OLGA was used to compute generation probabilities for all TCRbeta clonotypes that the gDNA method yielded from a handful of donors. Not all clones reach the TCRdb copy of this immuneACCESS table, which keeps in-frame sequences only. Checked studies attribute under half of the gap to unresolved V genes and leave the rest unexplained. That table furnishes V, J and clone size, whereas the DNA furnished D and trimming. The sample data list some 1.4 million clones, and more than 95% of these were observed just once. Clones ranked in the top ten supply roughly 1.2% of the sample.

The count of this clone is one. The specificity of this receptor is unknown. There are no base qualities to consult, and no much larger clone falls within one base. The donors were healthy, HIV-negative adults with no recently reported acute infections or vaccinations. All donors were Caucasian adults living in Nashville, Tennessee, USA. CD4+ T cells were enriched through magnetic negative selection, after which naive cells were positively selected on CD45RA and the remaining negative fraction served as the memory subset. Blood was collected by leukapheresis, and PBMCs were isolated by Ficoll-Histopaque density gradient centrifugation and then cryopreserved in liquid nitrogen vapor phase. Analytical flow cytometry was used to check the purity and quantity of every magnetically sorted T cell population. Genomic DNA was isolated from every sorted fraction and measured by UV absorbance on a Nanodrop 2000c.

Recombination connected TRBV2 to TRBJ1-2, with the D gene not confidently named. The sample comprised naive CD4+ T cells sorted from blood. Explained via the paper, the cell subset or site label denotes: CD45RA+ positively selected. This clonotype was obtained from a man aged 30 to 39 in good health. The CDR3 region reads CASTRSVSNYGYTF. The nucleotide sequence is given as TGTGCCAGCACTCGAAGTGTCTCTAACTATGGCTACACCTTC.